This T cell receptor beta chain came from a study of T and B cells in COVID-19 patients. For the study at large: Comorbidities linked to unfavorable COVID-19 outcome were present in about 90% of the 20 active-infection patients.

TRB was amplified from about 260-540 ng of blood genomic DNA. Study-level points and caveats: No sequencing was yet done of CD4+, regulatory or CD8+ subsets, or of SARS-CoV-2-responsive or tetramer+ sorted cells. In COVID-19 patients, T cell receptor beta variable and joining gene use was reportedly strongly skewed.

CDR1 and CDR2 from the germline V gene are MRHNA and SNTAGT. This CDR3 contains 12 residues. TRB rearrangements were amplified by multiplex PCR with BIOMED2 TRB-A/B primers. Using its own MiXCR run on the multiplex PCR reads, TCRdb lists one record per CDR3 protein. The sample lists thousands of distinct CDR3 sequences, roughly 33% occurring once. This clonotype came up a few times. Its antigen is not known. The sequencing sample was made of blood. The TCR was taken from a human donor who had recovered from COVID-19. The chain couples TRBV6-4 to TRBJ2-5; 7 nucleotides line up with TRBD2. DNA of the CDR3: TGTGCGACGTACGGGGGGTGTGAGACCCAGTACTTC. Translating it yields CATYGGCETQYF.